The clone carrying this T cell receptor (beta chain) was recorded a few times. Its antigen is undetermined. Each diagnosis drew on symptoms, thyroxine, TRAb, thyroid ultrasound and orbital computed tomography findings. The CDR3 extends over 14 amino acids. CDR1 SGDLS and CDR2 YYNGEE come from the germline V gene. Trimming removed 0 bases from V and 3 bases from J, with 9 bases in between. RNA transcripts gave rise to amplified TCR beta CDR3 regions. TCR CDR3 regions were first amplified by RT-PCR with HTBI primers. From the multiplex PCR reads, TCRdb called clonotypes with MiXCR, one entry per CDR3 protein. The table has a few hundred thousand distinct CDR3 sequences, approximately 14% seen once. The sample is drawn from a study of T cells in Graves' hyperthyroidism and ophthalmopathy. Turning to the study itself: Once the initial diagnosis was made, peripheral blood was obtained before any treatment.

Study findings and constraints: Before onset, ophthalmopathy was predicted by the model a median approximately 6.7 months earlier. Within blood appeared most thyroid clonotypes that had expanded above 0.001.

This receptor was identified in a woman in her twenties or thirties with Graves' hyperthyroidism. The source material was blood. The chain has TRBV9 and TRBJ2-5; D not certain. CDR3 region: CASSVEGYEETQYF. CDR3 nucleotides: TGTGCCAGCAGCGTAGAAGGGTATGAAGAGACCCAGTACTTC.